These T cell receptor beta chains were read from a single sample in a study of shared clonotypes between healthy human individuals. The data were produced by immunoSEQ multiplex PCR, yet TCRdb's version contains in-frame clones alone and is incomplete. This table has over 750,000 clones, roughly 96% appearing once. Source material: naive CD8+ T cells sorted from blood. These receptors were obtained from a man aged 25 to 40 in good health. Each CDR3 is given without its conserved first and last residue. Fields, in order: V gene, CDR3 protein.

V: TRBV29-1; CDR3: SVEEGNRDRAYEQY
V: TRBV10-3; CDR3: AISEYGASSYNEQF
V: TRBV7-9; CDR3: ASSLADRADEQY
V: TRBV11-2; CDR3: ASSSRDRVPEAF
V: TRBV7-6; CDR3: ASSLGTGAMDEQF
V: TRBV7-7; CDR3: ASSVAGGYEQY
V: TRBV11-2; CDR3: ASSQQGPEAF
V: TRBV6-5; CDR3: ASSSRTGWEGYT
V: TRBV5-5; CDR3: ASSTGTYYEQY
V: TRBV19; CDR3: ASTSPWGHTEAF
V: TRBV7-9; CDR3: ASSLIGQGEDNEQF
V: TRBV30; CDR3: AWSVPVAQPPTGELF
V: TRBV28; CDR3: ASSPRLWLEGTGELF
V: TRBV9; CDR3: ASSGVTGELF
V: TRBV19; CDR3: ASSPDTYEQY
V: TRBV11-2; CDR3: ASSPLSQSSTDTQY
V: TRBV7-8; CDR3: ASSLDVVAGDTQY
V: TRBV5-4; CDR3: ASSLPGDLWNIQY
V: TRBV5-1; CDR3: ASSLTGVNTEAF
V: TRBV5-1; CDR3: ASRVEAGTLGVYEQY
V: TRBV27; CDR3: ASRPVTGELF
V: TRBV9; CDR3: ASSEGGADEQY
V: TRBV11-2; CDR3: ASSLVYEQY
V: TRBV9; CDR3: ASSARWASTYYNEQF
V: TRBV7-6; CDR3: ASSSWGTQY
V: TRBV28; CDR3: ASRPPGLADEQY
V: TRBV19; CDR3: ASREAGGETQY
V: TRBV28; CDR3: ASKGTGTPQDGEQF
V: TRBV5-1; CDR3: ASSYRGGTYEQY
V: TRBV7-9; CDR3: ASSSGSSSYEQY
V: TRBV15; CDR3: ATSRGTGSHLDYGYT
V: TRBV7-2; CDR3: ASSLAGLSYEQY
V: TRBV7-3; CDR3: ASSLGLGSYNEQF
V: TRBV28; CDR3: ASSLRGSATEAF
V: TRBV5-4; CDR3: ASSLTGETHEQY
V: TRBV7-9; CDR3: ASISPTLSDTQY
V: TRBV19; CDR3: ASSILDRGQAF
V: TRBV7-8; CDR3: ASSTGGVSYEQY
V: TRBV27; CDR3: ASSSNSGRATDTQY